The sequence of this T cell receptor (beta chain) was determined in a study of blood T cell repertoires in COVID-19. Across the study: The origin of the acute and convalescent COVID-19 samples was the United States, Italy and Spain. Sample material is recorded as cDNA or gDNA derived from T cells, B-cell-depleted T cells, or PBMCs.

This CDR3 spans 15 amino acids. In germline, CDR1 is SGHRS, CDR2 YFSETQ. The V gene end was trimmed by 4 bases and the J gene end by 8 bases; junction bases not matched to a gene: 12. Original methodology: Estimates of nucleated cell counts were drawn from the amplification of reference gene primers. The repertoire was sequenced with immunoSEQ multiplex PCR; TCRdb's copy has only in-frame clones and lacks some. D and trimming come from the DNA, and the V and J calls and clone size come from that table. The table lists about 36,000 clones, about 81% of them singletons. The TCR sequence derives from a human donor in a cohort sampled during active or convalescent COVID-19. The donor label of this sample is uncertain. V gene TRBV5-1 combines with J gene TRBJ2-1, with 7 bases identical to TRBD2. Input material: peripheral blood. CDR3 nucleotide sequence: TGCGCCAGCAGCGTTACTAGCGCCTCCGGCGATGAGCAGTTCTTC. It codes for CASSVTSASGDEQFF.